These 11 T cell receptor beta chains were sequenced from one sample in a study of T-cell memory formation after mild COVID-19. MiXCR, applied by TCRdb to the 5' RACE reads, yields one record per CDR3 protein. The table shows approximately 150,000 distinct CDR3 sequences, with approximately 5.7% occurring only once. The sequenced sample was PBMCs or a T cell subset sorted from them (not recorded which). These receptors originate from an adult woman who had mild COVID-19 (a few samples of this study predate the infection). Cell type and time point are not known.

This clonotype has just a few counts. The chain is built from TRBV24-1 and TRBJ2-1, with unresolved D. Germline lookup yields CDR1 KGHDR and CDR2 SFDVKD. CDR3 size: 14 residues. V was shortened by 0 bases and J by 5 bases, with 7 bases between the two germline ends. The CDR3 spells CATSDLRANNEQFF. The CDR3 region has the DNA TGTGCCACCAGTGATTTGCGGGCAAACAATGAGCAGTTCTTC.

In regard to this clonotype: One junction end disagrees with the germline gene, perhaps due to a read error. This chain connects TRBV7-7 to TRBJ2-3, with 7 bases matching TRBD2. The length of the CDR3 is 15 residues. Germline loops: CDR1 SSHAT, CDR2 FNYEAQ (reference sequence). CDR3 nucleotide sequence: TGTGCTAGCAGCCCTCTCGGGACTAACACAGATACGCAGTATTTT. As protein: CASSPLGTNTDTQYF.

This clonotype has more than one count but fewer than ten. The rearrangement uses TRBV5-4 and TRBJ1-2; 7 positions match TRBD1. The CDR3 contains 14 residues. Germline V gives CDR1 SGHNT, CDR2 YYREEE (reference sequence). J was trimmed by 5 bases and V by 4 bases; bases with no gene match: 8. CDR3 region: CASSSGQAYYGYTF. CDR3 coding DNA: TGTGCCAGCAGCAGCGGACAGGCCTATTATGGCTACACCTTC.

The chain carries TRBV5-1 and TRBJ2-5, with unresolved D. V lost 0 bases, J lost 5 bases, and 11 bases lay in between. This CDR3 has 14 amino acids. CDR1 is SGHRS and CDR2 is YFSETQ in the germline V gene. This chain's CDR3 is CASSLGRQVETQYF. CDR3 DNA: TGCGCCAGCAGCTTGGGACGGCAAGTCGAGACCCAGTACTTC.

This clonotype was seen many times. The CDR3 DNA reads as TGTGCCAGCAGGGAGAGGACAGATACGCAGTATTTT. Encoded protein: CASRERTDTQYF. The chain links TRBV6-2 or TRBV6-3 to TRBJ2-3; D is unclear. The germline V gene encodes CDR1 MNHEY and CDR2 SVGEGT. V gave up 6 bases and J gave up 3 bases, with 7 bases separating them. The CDR3 spans 12 residues.

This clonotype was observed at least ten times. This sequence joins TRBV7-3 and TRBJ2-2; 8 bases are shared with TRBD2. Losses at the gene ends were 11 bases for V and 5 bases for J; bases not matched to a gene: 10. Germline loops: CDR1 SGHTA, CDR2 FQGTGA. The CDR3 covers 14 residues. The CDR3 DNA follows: TGTGCCTCCTCCCCGGCTAGCGGGACCGGGGAGCTGTTTTTT. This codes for CASSPASGTGELFF.

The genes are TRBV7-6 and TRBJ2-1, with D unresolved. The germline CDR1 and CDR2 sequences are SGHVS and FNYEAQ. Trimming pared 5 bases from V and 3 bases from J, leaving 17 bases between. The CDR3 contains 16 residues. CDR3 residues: CASSPVPNRIYNEQFF. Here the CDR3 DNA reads TGTGCCAGCAGCCCGGTTCCCAACCGGATCTACAATGAGCAGTTCTTC. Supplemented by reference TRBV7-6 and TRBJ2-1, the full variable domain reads GAGVSQSPRYKVTKRGQDVALRCDPISGHVSLYWYRQALGQGPEFLTYFNYEAQQDKSGLPNDRFSAERPEGSISTLTIQRTEQRDSAMYRCASSPVPNRIYNEQFFGPGTRLTVL.

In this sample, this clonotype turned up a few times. CDR3 region: CASSLGTGSSTDTQYF. The CDR3 bases are TGTGCCAGCAGCTTAGGGACAGGGTCTAGCACAGATACGCAGTATTTT. The chain is built from TRBV7-9 and TRBJ2-3; 8 bases are shared with TRBD1. CDR3 length: 16 residues. Looked up from germline, CDR1 is SEHNR and CDR2 is FQNEAQ (reference sequence). Unmatched junction bases numbered 3, after V lost 1 base and J lost 0 bases.

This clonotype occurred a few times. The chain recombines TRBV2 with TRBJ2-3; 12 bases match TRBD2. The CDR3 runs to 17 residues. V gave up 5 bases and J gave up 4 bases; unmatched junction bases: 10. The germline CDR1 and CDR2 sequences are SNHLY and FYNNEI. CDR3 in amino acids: CASSPIGTSGLPDTQYF. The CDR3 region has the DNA TGTGCCAGCAGTCCAATCGGGACTAGCGGGCTCCCAGATACGCAGTATTTT.

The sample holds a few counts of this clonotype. The CDR3 here is CASSFRTGTGGYEQYF. The CDR3 DNA follows: TGTGCCAGCAGCTTCCGTACCGGGACAGGGGGATACGAGCAGTACTTC. The chain joins TRBV5-5 to TRBJ2-7, with 11 bases matching TRBD1. The V segment lost 2 bases and the J segment 4 bases; nucleotides outside the gene matches: 8. The CDR3 extends over 16 amino acids. Germline CDR1 reads SGHKS; CDR2 reads YYEKEE (reference sequence).

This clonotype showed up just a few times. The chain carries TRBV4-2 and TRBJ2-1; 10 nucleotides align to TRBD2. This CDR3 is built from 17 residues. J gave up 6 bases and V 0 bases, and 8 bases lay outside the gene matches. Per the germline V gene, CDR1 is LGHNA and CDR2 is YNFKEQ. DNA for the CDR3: TGTGCCAGCAGCCAAGATTTTAAGGCTAGCGGGGGCAATGAGCAGTTCTTC. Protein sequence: CASSQDFKASGGNEQFF.